This T cell receptor (beta chain) was profiled in a study of blood T cell repertoires in COVID-19. Study context: The United States, Italy and Spain provided the acute and convalescent COVID-19 samples. T cells, B-cell-depleted T cells, or PBMCs provided the cDNA or gDNA that served as material.

CDR3 length: 13 amino acids. Trimming stripped 5 bases from V and 3 bases from J, with 8 bases between. Original analysis: Reference gene primer amplification gave nucleated cell count estimates. TCRdb keeps only in-frame clones here, not all; method: immunoSEQ multiplex PCR. The DNA was the basis for D and trimming; V, J and clone size are from that table. The sample lists roughly 170,000 clones; 86% were seen once. Material for sequencing was peripheral blood. This sequence originates from a man between 65 and 79 years old with active or convalescent COVID-19. This sequence joins TRBV12-3 or TRBV12-4 and TRBJ1-5; D unresolved. CDR3 in amino acids: CASSRQNNQPQHF. Here the CDR3 DNA reads TGTGCCAGCAGTAGACAAAACAATCAGCCCCAGCATTTT.